A selection of T cell receptor beta chains follows, all from one sample in a study of vaccination and CD4 T cells after COVID-19. TCRdb analysed the PCR reads with MiXCR anew, one entry per CDR3 protein. The data contain 8,000 to 9,500 distinct CDR3 sequences, 55% to 70% of them singletons. Their antigens are not known. Sequencing used cultured CD4+ T cells from blood, obtained after SARS-CoV-2 vaccination. Receptors were obtained from a human donor with COVID-19. The CDR3 runs from the conserved cysteine through the conserved F or W. The D gene is left open where the match is weak. Rows give clone size only sometimes, using once, few, many, or a class for an expanded clone.

NA,TRBJ1-4,NA,TRBV27,CASSLSFAGEKLFF,TGTGCCAGCAGTTTATCGTTCGCGGGGGAAAAACTGTTTTTT
NA,TRBJ2-3,NA,TRBV11-2,CASSLGGPTDTQYF,TGTGCCAGCAGCTTAGGCGGGCCCACAGATACGCAGTATTTT
few,TRBJ2-7,NA,TRBV6-1,CASIRVHEQYF,TGTGCCAGCATTCGGGTCCACGAGCAGTACTTC
NA,TRBJ1-1,TRBD1,TRBV5-1,CASKGGGTEAFF,TGCGCCAGCAAAGGGGGCGGCACTGAAGCTTTCTTT
NA,TRBJ2-1,TRBD2,TRBV6-1,CASSVPYAAGGNNEQFF,TGTGCCAGCAGCGTACCATATGCAGCGGGGGGGAACAATGAGCAGTTCTTC
NA,TRBJ1-3,TRBD1,TRBV6-1,CASRTGSGNTIYF,TGTGCCAGCAGGACAGGGTCTGGAAACACCATATATTTT
NA,TRBJ1-5,TRBD1,TRBV5-1,CASSLAGQGSQPQHF,TGCGCCAGCAGCTTGGCCGGACAGGGGAGCCAGCCCCAGCATTTT
NA,TRBJ2-7,TRBD1,TRBV20-1,CSARDETGTESYEQYF,TGCAGTGCTAGAGATGAGACCGGGACAGAGTCCTACGAGCAGTACTTC
NA,TRBJ1-2,NA,TRBV6-1,CASRGGGAVNYGYTF,TGTGCCAGCAGAGGGGGGGGCGCAGTAAACTATGGCTACACCTTC
NA,TRBJ2-7,TRBD2,TRBV19,CASSISGVRSYEQYF,TGTGCCAGTAGCATCAGCGGGGTCCGCTCCTACGAGCAGTACTTC
NA,TRBJ2-7,NA,TRBV6-1,CASRPAAASEQYF,TGTGCCAGCAGGCCCGCGGCGGCGTCCGAGCAGTACTTC
NA,TRBJ2-5,NA,TRBV29-1,CSVDSAGQETQYF,TGCAGCGTTGACTCGGCAGGCCAGGAGACCCAGTACTTC
NA,TRBJ2-5,TRBD1,TRBV5-1,CASSVRPGQGETQYF,TGCGCCAGCAGCGTAAGACCGGGACAGGGTGAGACCCAGTACTTC
NA,TRBJ1-5,NA,TRBV4-2,CASSQELTTSGQPQHF,TGTGCCAGCAGCCAAGAACTCACCACGAGTGGTCAGCCCCAGCATTTT
NA,TRBJ1-1,TRBD1,TRBV6-4,CASAPDRGGTEAFF,TGTGCCAGCGCTCCCGACAGGGGTGGTACTGAAGCTTTCTTT
few,TRBJ1-2,TRBD1,TRBV27,CASSPTGVSNYGYTF,TGTGCCAGCAGTCCAACAGGGGTTTCTAACTATGGCTACACCTTC
NA,TRBJ2-2,TRBD1,TRBV6-1,CASSGQGTGELFF,TGTGCCAGCAGTGGACAGGGGACCGGGGAGCTGTTTTTT
NA,TRBJ2-2,NA,TRBV7-9,CASSAGTGVTGELFF,TGTGCCAGCAGCGCCGGGACGGGTGTTACCGGGGAGCTGTTTTTT
NA,TRBJ1-5,TRBD1,TRBV27,CASRKDRVLNQPQHF,TGTGCCAGCAGGAAGGACAGGGTGCTCAATCAGCCCCAGCATTTT
NA,TRBJ1-6,TRBD1,TRBV5-1,CASSLGQNSPLHF,TGCGCCAGCAGCCTGGGACAGAATTCACCCCTCCACTTT
NA,TRBJ2-3,TRBD2,TRBV9,CASSPLAGGAVDTQYF,TGTGCCAGCAGCCCCCTAGCGGGGGGAGCAGTCGATACGCAGTATTTT
NA,TRBJ1-1,TRBD1,TRBV19,CASKGQGPLAFF,TGTGCCAGTAAGGGACAGGGTCCTCTCGCTTTCTTT
NA,TRBJ1-6,NA,TRBV7-3,CASSLSENSPLHF,TGTGCCAGCAGCTTAAGCGAGAATTCACCCCTCCACTTT
few,TRBJ2-1,NA,TRBV7-7,CASSLGDNNNEQFF,TGTGCTAGCAGCTTAGGGGACAATAACAATGAGCAGTTCTTC
few,TRBJ1-1,TRBD1,TRBV27,CASRAGGPNTEAFF,TGTGCCAGCAGAGCAGGGGGTCCTAACACTGAAGCTTTCTTT
NA,TRBJ1-6,TRBD1,TRBV27,CASRPIPQGVGFNSPLHF,TGTGCCAGCAGACCCATACCGCAGGGGGTAGGTTTTAATTCACCCCTCCACTTT
NA,TRBJ1-2,NA,TRBV11-2,CASSLRLTGREGGYTF,TGTGCCAGCAGCTTACGCCTTACAGGAAGAGAAGGAGGCTACACCTTC
NA,TRBJ2-4,TRBD1,TRBV5-4,CASSLGQGDIQYF,TGTGCCAGCAGCTTAGGACAGGGAGACATTCAGTACTTC
NA,TRBJ2-6,NA,TRBV7-9,CASSEGRVSGANVLTF,TGTGCCAGCAGCGAGGGACGAGTCTCTGGGGCCAACGTCCTGACTTTC
once,TRBJ1-6,NA,TRBV14,CASSQDLLAGNSPLHF,TGTGCCAGCAGCCAAGATTTGCTGGCAGGAAATTCACCCCTCCACTTT
large,TRBJ1-4,TRBD1,TRBV6-1,CASSLDRVGEKLFF,TGTGCCAGCAGCCTAGACAGGGTCGGTGAAAAACTGTTTTTT
NA,TRBJ2-4,NA,TRBV12-2,CASRRGVRGNIQYF,TGTGCAAGTCGCAGAGGCGTCAGGGGCAACATTCAGTACTTC
once,TRBJ2-3,NA,TRBV27,CASSFGNSISTDTQYF,TGTGCCAGCAGTTTTGGGAACTCCATCTCCACAGATACGCAGTATTTT
few,TRBJ2-5,NA,TRBV27,CASGIADKETQYF,TGTGCCAGCGGCATAGCGGACAAAGAGACCCAGTACTTC
NA,TRBJ2-3,NA,TRBV2,CASRGTSTDTQYF,TGTGCCAGCAGAGGTACTAGCACAGATACGCAGTATTTT
large,TRBJ1-2,NA,TRBV19,CASSKGQGSIGYTF,TGTGCCAGTAGTAAGGGCCAGGGGAGTATTGGCTACACCTTC
NA,TRBJ2-5,NA,TRBV7-2,CASSPGTQETQYF,TGTGCCAGCAGCCCAGGGACACAAGAGACCCAGTACTTC
NA,TRBJ1-5,NA,TRBV19,CASSQVGVSQPQHF,TGTGCCAGTAGTCAGGTCGGGGTCAGCCAGCCCCAGCATTTT
NA,TRBJ1-2,NA,TRBV12-3/TRBV12-4,CASSAGEASGYTF,TGTGCCAGCAGTGCAGGGGAAGCGAGCGGCTACACCTTC
NA,TRBJ2-7,NA,TRBV20-1,CSASQGGMDGQYF,TGCAGTGCTAGTCAGGGGGGAATGGACGGGCAGTACTTC